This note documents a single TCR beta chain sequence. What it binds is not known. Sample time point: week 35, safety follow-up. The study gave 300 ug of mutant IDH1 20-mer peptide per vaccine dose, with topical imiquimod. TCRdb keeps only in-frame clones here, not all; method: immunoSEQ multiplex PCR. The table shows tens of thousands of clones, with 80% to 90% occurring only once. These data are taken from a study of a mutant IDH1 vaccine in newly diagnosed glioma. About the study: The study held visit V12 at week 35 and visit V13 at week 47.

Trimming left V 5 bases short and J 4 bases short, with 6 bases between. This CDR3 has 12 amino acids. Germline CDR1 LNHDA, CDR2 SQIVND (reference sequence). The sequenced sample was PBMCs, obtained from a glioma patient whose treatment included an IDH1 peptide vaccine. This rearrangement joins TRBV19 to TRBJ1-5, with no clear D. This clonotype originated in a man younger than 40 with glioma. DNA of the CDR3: TGTGCCAGTAGTCCCAGGAATCAGCCCCAGCATTTT. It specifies CASSPRNQPQHF.